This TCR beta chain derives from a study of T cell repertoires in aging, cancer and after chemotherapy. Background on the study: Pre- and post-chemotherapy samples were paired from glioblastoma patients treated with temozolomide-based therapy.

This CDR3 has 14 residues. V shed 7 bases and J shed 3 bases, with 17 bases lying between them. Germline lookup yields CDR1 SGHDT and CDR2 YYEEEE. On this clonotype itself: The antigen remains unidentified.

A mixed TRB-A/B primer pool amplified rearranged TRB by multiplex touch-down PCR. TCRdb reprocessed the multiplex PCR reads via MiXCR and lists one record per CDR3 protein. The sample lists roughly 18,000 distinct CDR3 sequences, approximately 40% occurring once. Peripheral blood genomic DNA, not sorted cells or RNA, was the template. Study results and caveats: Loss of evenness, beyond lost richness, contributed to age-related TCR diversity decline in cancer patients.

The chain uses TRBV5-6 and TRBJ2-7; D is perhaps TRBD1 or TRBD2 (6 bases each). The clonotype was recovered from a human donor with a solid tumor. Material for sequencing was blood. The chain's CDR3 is CASLTMGGHYEQYF. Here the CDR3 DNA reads TGTGCCAGCCTAACTATGGGGGGCCACTACGAGCAGTACTTC.